A single sample is the source of the 24 T cell receptor beta chains below, sequenced in a study of blood T cell repertoires in COVID-19. The table came from immunoSEQ multiplex PCR; TCRdb's copy has only in-frame clones and leaves some out. The sample records about 210,000 clones, about 83% being singletons. Material for sequencing was peripheral blood. The receptors here all came from a man in his fifties with active or convalescent COVID-19.

This clone was detected only a few times. The rearrangement links TRBV10-1 to TRBJ2-7, with 7 bases that match TRBD1. The germline CDR1 and CDR2 sequences are WNHNN and SYGVQD (reference sequence). V lost 6 bases to trimming and J lost 7 bases; unmatched junction nucleotides: 9. This CDR3 spans 13 amino acids. The chain's CDR3 is CASRADRAGEQYF. Here the CDR3 DNA reads TGCGCCAGCAGAGCTGACAGGGCAGGGGAGCAGTACTTC.

V usage is TRBV4-2 and J usage is TRBJ2-1; 7 bases line up with TRBD2. Germline V gene data show CDR1 as LGHNA and CDR2 as YNFKEQ. V shed 0 bases and J 7 bases; nucleotides not matched to a gene: 6. The CDR3 extends over 15 amino acids. CDR3 coding DNA: TGTGCCAGCAGCCAAGAGTCGGGCGGGAGTAATGAGCAGTTCTTC. This translates into CASSQESGGSNEQFF.

This chain joins TRBV29-1 and TRBJ2-1; TRBD2 matches at 7 bases. The CDR3 is made up of 17 amino acids. V shed 1 base, J shed 12 bases, and the junction held 21 bases outside the gene matches. Per germline, CDR1 SQVTM and CDR2 ANQGSEA. CDR3 amino acids: CSVEGSPLAASPAGQFF. The CDR3 bases are TGCAGCGTTGAAGGATCGCCGCTAGCGGCGTCCCCCGCGGGGCAGTTCTTC.

Concerning this clone: The sample carries other DNA sequences with the same CDR3. This sequence joins TRBV11-2 and TRBJ2-1; 7 nucleotides agree with TRBD2. V trimming: 0 bases; J trimming: 4 bases; junction bases outside the gene matches: 3. The CDR3 runs 15 residues. Germline CDR1 reads SGHAT; CDR2 reads FQNNGV. CDR3 region: CASSLDPSGYNEQFF. The DNA for the CDR3 is TGTGCCAGCAGCTTAGATCCTAGCGGATACAATGAGCAGTTCTTC.

The genes are TRBV7-9 and TRBJ1-2, with D hard to call. CDR1 SEHNR and CDR2 FQNEAQ come from the germline V gene (reference sequence). CDR3 length: 17 amino acids. Deletions cut 1 base from V and 2 bases from J, with 17 bases between. This chain's CDR3 is CASSLVTGPGANYGYTF. DNA of the CDR3: TGTGCCAGCAGCTTAGTGACCGGCCCGGGAGCAAACTATGGCTACACCTTC.

This chain uses TRBV30 with TRBJ1-2; D call uncertain. This CDR3 has 13 amino acids. The V end lost 3 bases, the J end lost 0 bases, and 8 bases lay between the germline ends. From germline, CDR1 is GTSNPN and CDR2 SVGIG (reference sequence). The CDR3 region has the DNA TGTGCCTGGAGCCCCCGGGCTAACTATGGCTACACCTTC. Translated, it gives CAWSPRANYGYTF.

This clone was observed a handful of times. The CDR3 DNA sequence: TGTGCCAGCAGTTCTACCGGGACTAGCGGGAGGGAGCAGTTCTTC. As protein: CASSSTGTSGREQFF. The chain couples TRBV11-2 to TRBJ2-1; 15 bases are shared with TRBD2. J was trimmed by 10 bases and V by 6 bases; bases with no gene match: 7. This CDR3 has 15 residues. Germline loops: CDR1 SGHAT, CDR2 FQNNGV.

This chain connects TRBV2 to TRBJ1-3; D is perhaps TRBD1 (6 bases). Trimming cost V 7 bases and J 4 bases, with 17 bases left between them. CDR1 and CDR2 from the germline V gene are SNHLY and FYNNEI. This CDR3 is built from 15 residues. CDR3 region: CASTRSGVLGNTIYF. The CDR3 DNA reads TGTGCCAGCACTCGATCAGGGGTTCTCGGAAACACCATATATTTT.

This clone was recorded only once. The chain joins TRBV5-1 to TRBJ2-3; 9 bases are a match to TRBD2. The CDR3 is 17 amino acids. V shed 1 base and J 3 bases; nucleotides not matched to a gene: 9. The V gene's germline CDR1 is SGHRS and CDR2 YFSETQ. As DNA, the CDR3 is TGCGCCAGCAGCTTGAAGAGGGCGGGAGGGCCGACAGATACGCAGTATTTT. The encoded protein is CASSLKRAGGPTDTQYF.

This clone has more than one count but fewer than ten. This CDR3 is CASSLAGQHTEAFF. The CDR3 DNA sequence: TGTGCCAGCAGCTTAGCAGGGCAACACACTGAAGCTTTCTTT. The V and J genes are TRBV7-3 and TRBJ1-1, with D possibly TRBD1 on 5 matching bases. The CDR3 length is 14 residues. V gave up 2 bases and J gave up 3 bases, with 10 bases separating them. Germline lookup yields CDR1 SGHTA and CDR2 FQGTGA.

This chain links TRBV11-3 with TRBJ2-1, with 7 bases aligning to TRBD2. Germline V gene sequence: CDR1 SGHNT, CDR2 YENEEA. J was trimmed by 10 bases and V by 2 bases; bases with no gene match: 5. The CDR3 is 13 residues long. DNA for the CDR3: TGTGCCAGCAGCTTAAAGCGGGATGGGGAGCAGTTCTTC. Translation: CASSLKRDGEQFF.

This chain joins TRBV14 and TRBJ2-5; 7 positions match TRBD2. The trim removed 0 bases at V and 1 base at J, leaving 5 bases unmatched. This CDR3 has 16 residues. The germline V gene encodes CDR1 SGHDN and CDR2 FVKESK. The CDR3 region is CASSQDAGALQETQYF. The CDR3 DNA sequence: TGTGCCAGCAGCCAAGATGCGGGAGCTCTCCAAGAGACCCAGTACTTC.

V usage is TRBV3-1 (or the pseudogene TRBV3-2) and J usage is TRBJ2-7; 12 bases are shared with TRBD2. Germline loops: CDR1 LGHDT, CDR2 YNNKEL (reference sequence). The junction had 10 bases not matched to a gene; V was cut back by 1 base and J by 0 bases. The CDR3 totals 19 residues. CDR3 loop: CASSQGRTSGAGSSYEQYF. The CDR3 region has the DNA TGTGCCAGCAGCCAAGGCCGGACTAGCGGGGCCGGGAGCTCCTACGAGCAGTACTTC.

This chain connects TRBV4-3 to TRBJ1-5; D perhaps matches TRBD1 (5 bases). Trimming pared 1 base from V and 4 bases from J, leaving 11 bases between. The CDR3 runs 15 residues. Germline values: CDR1 LGHNA, CDR2 YSLEER. CDR3 loop: CASSQVWGVNQPQHF. The DNA for the CDR3 is TGCGCCAGCAGCCAAGTTTGGGGGGTTAATCAGCCCCAGCATTTT.

CDR3 residues: CASSRDIGEAFF. Written as DNA, the CDR3 is TGTGCCAGCTCACGGGACATTGGGGAAGCTTTCTTT. The chain joins TRBV18 to TRBJ1-1; TRBD1 is a possible D gene (6 bases). The germline V gene has CDR1 KGHSH and CDR2 LQKENI. V lost 4 bases and J 8 bases, leaving 11 bases between the germline ends. CDR3 length: 12 residues.

The V call is TRBV18, the J call TRBJ1-6, with 8 bases that match TRBD1. Germline loops: CDR1 KGHSH, CDR2 LQKENI. The CDR3 has 16 amino acids. V dropped 2 bases and J dropped 7; count of bases not matched to a gene: 7. Written as DNA, the CDR3 is TGTGCCAGCTCACCAGGACAGGGCCCGTCCAATTCACCCCTCCACTTT. It encodes CASSPGQGPSNSPLHF. The whole variable domain, remainder taken from reference TRBV18 and TRBJ1-6, is NAGVMQNPRHLVRRRGQEARLRCSPMKGHSHVYWYRQLPEEGLKFMVYLQKENIIDESGMPKERFSAEFPKEGPSILRIQQVVRGDSAAYFCASSPGQGPSNSPLHFGNGTRLTVT.

The J gene is TRBJ2-5, the V gene TRBV27; 7 nucleotides agree with TRBD2. The CDR3 is 17 residues long. Germline V gene data show CDR1 as MNHEY and CDR2 as SMNVEV (reference sequence). After removal of 1 base from V and 5 bases from J, the junction contained 13 bases not matched to a gene. This CDR3 is CASSLWAGDARVETQYF. CDR3 DNA sequence: TGTGCCAGCAGTTTATGGGCGGGAGACGCTAGGGTGGAGACCCAGTACTTC.

The chain uses TRBV28 and TRBJ1-1; possible D gene TRBD1, 5 bases. V lost 3 bases, J lost 8 bases, and 10 bases lay in between. CDR1 and CDR2 from the germline V gene are MDHEN and SYDVKM. The CDR3 is made up of 12 amino acids. The CDR3 coding sequence is TGTGCCAGCAGTTTGTGGGGGAGGGAAGCTTTCTTT. Translating gives CASSLWGREAFF.

CDR3 in amino acids: CASSPPGLAVQETQYF. The CDR3 DNA is TGTGCCAGCTCACCTCCGGGACTAGCGGTCCAAGAGACCCAGTACTTC. This chain uses TRBV18 with TRBJ2-5; 11 nucleotides agree with TRBD2. Germline V lookup: CDR1 KGHSH, CDR2 LQKENI. The CDR3 length is 16 residues. J gave up 1 base and V 3 bases, and 4 bases lay outside the gene matches.

This clone was counted a few times. V is TRBV5-1 and J is TRBJ1-2, with a possible D match to TRBD1 (6 bases). Germline V CDR1 and CDR2: SGHRS, YFSETQ. CDR3 length: 14 amino acids. Trimming cost V 0 bases and J 4 bases, with 10 bases left between them. The CDR3 region is CASSLEGQPYGYTF. In DNA form, the CDR3 reads TGCGCCAGCAGCTTGGAAGGACAGCCCTATGGCTACACCTTC. Drawing the rest from reference TRBV5-1 and TRBJ1-2, the complete variable domain is KAGVTQTPRYLIKTRGQQVTLSCSPISGHRSVSWYQQTPGQGLQFLFEYFSETQRNKGNFPGRFSGRQFSNSRSEMNVSTLELGDSALYLCASSLEGQPYGYTFGSGTRLTVV.

This clone has more than one count but fewer than ten. V usage is TRBV6-6 and J usage is TRBJ2-1; a weak D match, TRBD2 (6 bases). The CDR3 is 12 amino acids. Germline CDR1 MNHNY, CDR2 SVGAGI (reference sequence). Trimming pared 11 bases from V and 6 bases from J, leaving 14 bases between. CDR3 sequence: CAGGAGGNEQFF. The CDR3 DNA is TGTGCCGGCGGGGCTGGGGGCAATGAGCAGTTCTTC.

The rearrangement joins TRBV5-4 to TRBJ2-3; 7 bases fit TRBD2. The CDR3 sequence is 15 residues long. V lost 3 bases, J lost 2 bases, and 6 bases stayed unmatched. Germline V CDR1 and CDR2: SGHNT, YYREEE (reference sequence). CDR3 residues: CASSSGRDNTDTQYF. CDR3 coding DNA: TGTGCCAGCAGCTCGGGGAGGGATAACACAGATACGCAGTATTTT.

This clone is labeled as medium-sized. This chain links TRBV4-1 with TRBJ2-7, with 8 positions matching TRBD1. This CDR3 is built from 18 residues. Germline V gene lookup returns CDR1 MGHRA and CDR2 YSYEKL. V lost 5 bases to trimming and J lost 2 bases; unmatched junction nucleotides: 17. The CDR3 sequence: CASSVDRARGFLTYEQYF. In DNA, the CDR3 is TGCGCCAGCAGCGTGGACAGGGCAAGGGGTTTCCTAACCTACGAGCAGTACTTC.

This clone was picked up one time. The rearrangement links TRBV6-5 to TRBJ1-5, with 7 bases lining up with TRBD1. V lost 6 bases to trimming and J lost 3 bases; unmatched junction nucleotides: 5. Germline V CDR1 and CDR2: MNHEY, SVGAGI. The CDR3 covers 14 residues. CDR3 amino acids: CASRETGPNQPQHF. The DNA for the CDR3 is TGTGCCAGCAGGGAGACAGGGCCCAATCAGCCCCAGCATTTT.